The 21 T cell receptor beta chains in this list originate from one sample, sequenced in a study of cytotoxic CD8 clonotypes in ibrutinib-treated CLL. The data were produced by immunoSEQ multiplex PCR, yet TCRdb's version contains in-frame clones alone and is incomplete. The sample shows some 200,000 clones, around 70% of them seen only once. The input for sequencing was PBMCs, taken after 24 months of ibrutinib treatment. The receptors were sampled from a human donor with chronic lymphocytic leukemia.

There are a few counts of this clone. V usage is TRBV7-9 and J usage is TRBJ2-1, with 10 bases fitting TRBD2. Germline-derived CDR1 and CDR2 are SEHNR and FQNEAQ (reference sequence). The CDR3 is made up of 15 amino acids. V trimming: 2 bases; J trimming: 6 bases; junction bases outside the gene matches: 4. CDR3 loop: CASSLILAGSNEQFF. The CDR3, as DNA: TGTGCCAGCAGCTTAATACTAGCGGGGTCCAATGAGCAGTTCTTC.

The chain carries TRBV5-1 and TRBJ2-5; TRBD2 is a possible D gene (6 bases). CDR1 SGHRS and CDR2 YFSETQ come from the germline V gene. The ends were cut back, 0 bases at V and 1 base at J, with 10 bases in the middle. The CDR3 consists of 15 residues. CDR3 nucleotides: TGCGCCAGCAGCTTGGGCGGGGAGGCCCAAGAGACCCAGTACTTC. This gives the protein CASSLGGEAQETQYF.

The CDR3 nucleotides are TGTGCTAGTGGTCACCGGACAGACGATGGCTACACCTTC. The encoded protein is CASGHRTDDGYTF. The chain links TRBV12-5 to TRBJ1-2; D perhaps matches TRBD1 (6 bases). CDR1 is LGHNT, CDR2 FRNRAP, per germline. V was pared by 5 bases and J by 6 bases, with 13 bases between. The CDR3 spans 13 residues.

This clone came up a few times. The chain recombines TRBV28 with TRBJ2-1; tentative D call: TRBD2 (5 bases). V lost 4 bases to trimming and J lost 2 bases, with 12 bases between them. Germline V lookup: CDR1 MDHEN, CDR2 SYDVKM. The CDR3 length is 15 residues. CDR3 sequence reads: CASSSALRAYNEQFF. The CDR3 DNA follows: TGTGCCAGCAGTTCAGCGCTGAGGGCCTACAATGAGCAGTTCTTC.

The CDR3: CASSRGLAETYEQYF. CDR3 DNA sequence: TGTGCCAGCAGCCGGGGACTAGCGGAGACCTACGAGCAGTACTTC. The rearrangement uses TRBV7-8 and TRBJ2-7, with 11 bases aligning to TRBD2. Germline V gene data show CDR1 as SGHVS and CDR2 as FQNEAQ. The CDR3 is made up of 15 amino acids. V shed 5 bases, J shed 2 bases, and the junction held 5 bases outside the gene matches.

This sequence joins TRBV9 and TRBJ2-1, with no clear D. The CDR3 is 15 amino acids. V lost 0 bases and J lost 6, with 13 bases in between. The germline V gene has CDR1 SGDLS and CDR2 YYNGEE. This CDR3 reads CASSVAPVSGNEQFF. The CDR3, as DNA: TGTGCCAGCAGCGTAGCTCCGGTATCGGGCAATGAGCAGTTCTTC.

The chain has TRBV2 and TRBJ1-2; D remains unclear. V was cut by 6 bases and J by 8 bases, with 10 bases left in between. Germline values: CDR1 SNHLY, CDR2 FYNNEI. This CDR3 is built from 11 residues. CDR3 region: CASRPYRGYTF. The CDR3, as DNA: TGTGCCAGCAGGCCTTATAGGGGCTACACCTTC.

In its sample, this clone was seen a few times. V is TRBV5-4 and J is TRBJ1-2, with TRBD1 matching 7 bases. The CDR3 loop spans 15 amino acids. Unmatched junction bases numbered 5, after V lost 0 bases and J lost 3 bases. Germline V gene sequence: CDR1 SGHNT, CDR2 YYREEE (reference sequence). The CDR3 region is CASSLETGRDYGYTF. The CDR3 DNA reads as TGTGCCAGCAGCTTGGAGACAGGGAGAGACTATGGCTACACCTTC.

In nucleotides, the CDR3 is TGTGCCAGCAGCTTGTATGATCAGCCCCAGCATTTT. It yields the protein CASSLYDQPQHF. The chain is built from TRBV5-4 and TRBJ1-5; D gene unclear. Germline-derived CDR1 and CDR2 are SGHNT and YYREEE (reference sequence). The V and J ends lost 1 base and 5 bases respectively, with 4 bases between them. The CDR3 runs to 12 residues.

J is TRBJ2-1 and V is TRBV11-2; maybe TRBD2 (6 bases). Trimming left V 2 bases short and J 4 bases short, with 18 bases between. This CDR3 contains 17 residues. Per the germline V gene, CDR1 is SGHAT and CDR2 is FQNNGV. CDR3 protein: CASSLTPGGKRYNEQFF. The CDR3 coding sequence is TGTGCCAGCAGCTTAACCCCGGGCGGGAAGAGATACAATGAGCAGTTCTTC.

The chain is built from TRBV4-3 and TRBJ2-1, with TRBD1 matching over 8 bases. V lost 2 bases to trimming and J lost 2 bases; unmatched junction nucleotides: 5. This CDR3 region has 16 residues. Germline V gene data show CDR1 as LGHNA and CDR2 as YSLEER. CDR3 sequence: CASSQIGTGTYNEQFF. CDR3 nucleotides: TGCGCCAGCAGCCAAATCGGGACAGGAACCTACAATGAGCAGTTCTTC.

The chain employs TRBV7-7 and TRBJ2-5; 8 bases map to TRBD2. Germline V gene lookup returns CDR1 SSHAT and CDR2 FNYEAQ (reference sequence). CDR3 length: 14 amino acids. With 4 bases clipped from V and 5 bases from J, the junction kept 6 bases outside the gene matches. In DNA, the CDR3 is TGTGCCAGCAGCTCGGGACTAGATCTCGAGACCCAGTACTTC. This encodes CASSSGLDLETQYF.

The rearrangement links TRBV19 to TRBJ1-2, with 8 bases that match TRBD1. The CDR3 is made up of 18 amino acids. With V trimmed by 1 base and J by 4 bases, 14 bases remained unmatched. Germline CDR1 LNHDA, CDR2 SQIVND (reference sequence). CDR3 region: CASSIASDREELGYGYTF. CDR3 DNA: TGTGCCAGTAGTATAGCCTCGGACAGGGAAGAACTAGGCTATGGCTACACCTTC.

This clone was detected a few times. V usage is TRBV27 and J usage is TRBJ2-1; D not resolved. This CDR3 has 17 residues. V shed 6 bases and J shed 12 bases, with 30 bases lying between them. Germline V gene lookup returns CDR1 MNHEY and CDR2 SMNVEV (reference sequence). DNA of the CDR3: TGTGCCAGCAGCCTAAGTGGTGCTACCACGCCTTGGATTGTGCAGTTCTTC. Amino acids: CASSLSGATTPWIVQFF.

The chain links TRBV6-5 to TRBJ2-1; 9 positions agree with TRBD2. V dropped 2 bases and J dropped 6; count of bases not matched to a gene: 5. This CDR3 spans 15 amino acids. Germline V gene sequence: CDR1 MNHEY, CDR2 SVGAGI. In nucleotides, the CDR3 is TGTGCCAGCAGTTACCCTGGCGGGAGGGCCAATGAGCAGTTCTTC. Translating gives CASSYPGGRANEQFF.

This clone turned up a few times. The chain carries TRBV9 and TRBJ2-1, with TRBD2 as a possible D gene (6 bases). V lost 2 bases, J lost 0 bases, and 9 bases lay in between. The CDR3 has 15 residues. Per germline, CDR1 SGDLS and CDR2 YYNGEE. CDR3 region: CASSVYGSSYNEQFF. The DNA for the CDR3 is TGTGCCAGCAGCGTCTACGGGAGCTCCTACAATGAGCAGTTCTTC.

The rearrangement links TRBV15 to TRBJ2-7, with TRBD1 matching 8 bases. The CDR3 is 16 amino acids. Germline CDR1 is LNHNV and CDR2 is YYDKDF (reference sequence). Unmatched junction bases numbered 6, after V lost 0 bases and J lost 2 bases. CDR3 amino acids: CATSRDSGDRTYEQYF. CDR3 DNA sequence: TGTGCCACCAGCAGAGATTCAGGGGACAGGACCTACGAGCAGTACTTC.

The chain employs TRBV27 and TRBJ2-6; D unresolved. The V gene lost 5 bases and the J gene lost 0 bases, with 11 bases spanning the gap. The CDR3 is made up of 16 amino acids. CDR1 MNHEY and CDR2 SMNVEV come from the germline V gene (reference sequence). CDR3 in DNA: TGTGCCAGCAGTACAACAGCGTTCTCTGGGGCCAACGTCCTGACTTTC. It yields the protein CASSTTAFSGANVLTF.

CDR3 loop: CASKMNRGHLGSTDTQYF. In nucleotides, the CDR3 is TGTGCCAGTAAGATGAACAGGGGGCATCTAGGAAGCACAGATACGCAGTATTTT. The chain employs TRBV19 and TRBJ2-3; 9 nucleotides agree with TRBD1. With 7 bases clipped from V and 0 bases from J, the junction kept 14 bases outside the gene matches. CDR3 size: 18 residues. Germline CDR1 and CDR2: LNHDA and SQIVND (reference sequence).

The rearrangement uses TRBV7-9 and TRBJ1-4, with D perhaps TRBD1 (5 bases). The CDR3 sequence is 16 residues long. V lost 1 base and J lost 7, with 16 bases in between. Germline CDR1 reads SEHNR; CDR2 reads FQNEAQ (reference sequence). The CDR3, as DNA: TGTGCCAGCAGCTTAGGTCAGGCAGGGAAAGGTGAAAAACTGTTTTTT. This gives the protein CASSLGQAGKGEKLFF.

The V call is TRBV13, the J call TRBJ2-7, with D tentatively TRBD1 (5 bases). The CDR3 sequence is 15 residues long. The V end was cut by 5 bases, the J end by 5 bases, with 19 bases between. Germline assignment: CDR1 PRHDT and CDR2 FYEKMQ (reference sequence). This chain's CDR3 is CASSPRGRLIHEQYF. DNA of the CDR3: TGTGCCAGCAGCCCAAGGGGTAGGCTTATCCACGAGCAGTACTTC.